This is a list of T cell receptor beta chains from one sample in a study of PD-1 blockade in classical Hodgkin lymphoma. Sequenced by immunoSEQ multiplex PCR; TCRdb stores in-frame clones only, minus some. The table has tens of thousands of clones, approximately 80% seen once; the top ten hold 20% to 25%. The specimen comprised peripheral blood mononuclear cells (PBMCs), sampled at baseline. These receptors came from a human donor with classical Hodgkin lymphoma. Each CDR3 is given with its conserved first and last residue. The D gene is left open where the match is weak. A row's size may be missing; if present it is once, few, many or a size class.

d_gene: -
v_gene: TRBV19
j_gene: TRBJ2-5
abundance: -
CDR3nt: TGTGCCAGTAGTATAAGGCGGAGAGAGACCCAGTACTTC
CDR3aa: CASSIRRRETQYF

d_gene: -
v_gene: TRBV6-6
j_gene: TRBJ2-5
abundance: -
CDR3nt: TGTGCCAGCAGTTACTCGATGGCAGTCCCAGAGACCCAGTACTTC
CDR3aa: CASSYSMAVPETQYF

d_gene: -
v_gene: TRBV7-9
j_gene: TRBJ1-1
abundance: -
CDR3nt: TGTGCCAGCACCGGGGGCAGGGCTGAAGCTTTCTTT
CDR3aa: CASTGGRAEAFF

d_gene: TRBD1
v_gene: TRBV19
j_gene: TRBJ2-7
abundance: -
CDR3nt: TGTGCCAGTAGTCTTGGGACAGGGGCCGAGCAGTACTTC
CDR3aa: CASSLGTGAEQYF

d_gene: TRBD1
v_gene: TRBV30
j_gene: TRBJ1-5
abundance: -
CDR3nt: TGTGCCTGGACTTATCCGGGACAGGGTCATCAGCCCCAGCATTTT
CDR3aa: CAWTYPGQGHQPQHF

d_gene: -
v_gene: TRBV6-5
j_gene: TRBJ1-5
abundance: medium-sized
CDR3nt: TGTGCCAGCAGCCCCACAGGGATTCAGCCCCAGCATTTT
CDR3aa: CASSPTGIQPQHF

d_gene: TRBD1
v_gene: TRBV6-5
j_gene: TRBJ1-2
abundance: -
CDR3nt: TGTGCCAGCAGACCCGGGACAGGGATGATCTATGGCTACACCTTC
CDR3aa: CASRPGTGMIYGYTF

d_gene: TRBD2
v_gene: TRBV6-5
j_gene: TRBJ2-7
abundance: -
CDR3nt: TGTGCCAGCAGTTTGACTAGCGGCAGCTCCTACGAGCAGTACTTC
CDR3aa: CASSLTSGSSYEQYF

d_gene: -
v_gene: TRBV7-2
j_gene: TRBJ2-5
abundance: -
CDR3nt: TGTGCCACCACAGCTTCGGGGGAGACCCAGTACTTC
CDR3aa: CATTASGETQYF

d_gene: -
v_gene: TRBV6-1
j_gene: TRBJ2-1
abundance: few
CDR3nt: TGTGCCAGCAGCTTGAGTTCGGGGGCCGGGGAGCAGTTCTTC
CDR3aa: CASSLSSGAGEQFF

d_gene: -
v_gene: TRBV10-3
j_gene: TRBJ1-3
abundance: -
CDR3nt: TGTGCCATCAGTGAAGTAGCGACGGAACTCTCTGGAAACACCATATATTTT
CDR3aa: CAISEVATELSGNTIYF

d_gene: TRBD1
v_gene: TRBV29-1
j_gene: TRBJ1-1
abundance: -
CDR3nt: TGCAGCCCTTACCGACAGGGGTTGGCCACTGAAGCTTTCTTT
CDR3aa: CSPYRQGLATEAFF

d_gene: TRBD1
v_gene: TRBV5-6
j_gene: TRBJ1-2
abundance: -
CDR3nt: TGTGCCAGCCTGAGGGACAGGGCTGGCTATGGCTACACCTTC
CDR3aa: CASLRDRAGYGYTF

d_gene: TRBD2
v_gene: TRBV14
j_gene: TRBJ2-7
abundance: -
CDR3nt: TGTGCCAGCAGCTATAGCGGGGAATCCTACGAGCAGTACTTC
CDR3aa: CASSYSGESYEQYF

d_gene: TRBD1
v_gene: TRBV7-6
j_gene: TRBJ1-2
abundance: -
CDR3nt: TGTGCCAGCAGCTTACTTGCTGAGACAGGGACGGGCTACACCTTC
CDR3aa: CASSLLAETGTGYTF

d_gene: -
v_gene: TRBV28
j_gene: TRBJ1-1
abundance: -
CDR3nt: TGTGCCACCTCGATTGGAGGCTTGCACACTGAAGCTTTCTTT
CDR3aa: CATSIGGLHTEAFF

d_gene: TRBD1
v_gene: TRBV6-6
j_gene: TRBJ2-7
abundance: -
CDR3nt: TGTGCCAGCAGTTACTCGGGACAGGGTACCTACGAGCAGTACTTC
CDR3aa: CASSYSGQGTYEQYF

d_gene: -
v_gene: TRBV5-1
j_gene: TRBJ2-5
abundance: -
CDR3nt: TGCGCCAGCAGCTTGGAGGGGGCGGGGAACCAAGAGACCCAGTACTTC
CDR3aa: CASSLEGAGNQETQYF

d_gene: -
v_gene: TRBV2
j_gene: TRBJ1-1
abundance: -
CDR3nt: TGTGCCAGCAGCAGAGAAGGGGGGGGTACTGAAGCTTTCTTT
CDR3aa: CASSREGGGTEAFF

d_gene: -
v_gene: TRBV25-1
j_gene: TRBJ1-2
abundance: -
CDR3nt: TGTGCCAGCAGTGAATTCGGGAATGGCTACACCTTC
CDR3aa: CASSEFGNGYTF

d_gene: TRBD2
v_gene: TRBV7-2
j_gene: TRBJ2-7
abundance: -
CDR3nt: TGTGCCAGCAGCCCTGGACTAGCGGGGCCCTACGAGCAGTACTTC
CDR3aa: CASSPGLAGPYEQYF

d_gene: TRBD2
v_gene: TRBV13
j_gene: TRBJ2-7
abundance: -
CDR3nt: TGTGCCAGCAGCCGCCGACTAGCGGGAGGTGGCGGCTCCTACGAGCAGTACTTC
CDR3aa: CASSRRLAGGGGSYEQYF

d_gene: -
v_gene: TRBV29-1
j_gene: TRBJ1-1
abundance: -
CDR3nt: TGCAGCGTTGGACGGCCTCAGGGATTAACTGAAGCTTTCTTT
CDR3aa: CSVGRPQGLTEAFF

d_gene: TRBD1
v_gene: TRBV7-2
j_gene: TRBJ2-7
abundance: once
CDR3nt: TGTGCCAGCAGCTTAATGGCAGGGGGCCTCTACGAGCAGTACTTC
CDR3aa: CASSLMAGGLYEQYF

d_gene: TRBD1
v_gene: TRBV19
j_gene: TRBJ1-5
abundance: -
CDR3nt: TGTGCCAGTATCGACAGGGAGGGTCAGCCCCAGCATTTT
CDR3aa: CASIDREGQPQHF

d_gene: TRBD1
v_gene: TRBV5-1
j_gene: TRBJ2-7
abundance: -
CDR3nt: TGCGCCAGCAGCTTGGGACAGGGCGCAATCTACGAGCAGTACTTC
CDR3aa: CASSLGQGAIYEQYF

d_gene: TRBD2
v_gene: TRBV7-2
j_gene: TRBJ2-7
abundance: -
CDR3nt: TGTGCCAGCAGCTTAGCGGGAGGGTACTCCTACGAGCAGTACTTC
CDR3aa: CASSLAGGYSYEQYF

d_gene: -
v_gene: TRBV6-6
j_gene: TRBJ2-6
abundance: -
CDR3nt: TGTGCCAGCAAGAAACAGGGATCTGGGGCCAACGTCCTGACTTTC
CDR3aa: CASKKQGSGANVLTF

d_gene: -
v_gene: TRBV2
j_gene: TRBJ2-7
abundance: few
CDR3nt: TGTGCCAGCAGTGATCGGCCGGGGTACGAGCAGTACTTC
CDR3aa: CASSDRPGYEQYF

d_gene: -
v_gene: TRBV5-1
j_gene: TRBJ2-5
abundance: -
CDR3nt: TGCGCCAGCAGCTTGGATCTCGCCAGGGGGGGGAGGACCCAGTACTTC
CDR3aa: CASSLDLARGGRTQYF

d_gene: -
v_gene: TRBV9
j_gene: TRBJ1-2
abundance: few
CDR3nt: TGTGCCAGCAGCGTATTAGACGGAGGATATGGCTACACCTTC
CDR3aa: CASSVLDGGYGYTF

d_gene: -
v_gene: TRBV11-2
j_gene: TRBJ1-5
abundance: -
CDR3nt: TGTGCCAGCAGCTTTTTGAATCAGCCCCAGCATTTT
CDR3aa: CASSFLNQPQHF

d_gene: -
v_gene: TRBV19
j_gene: TRBJ1-3
abundance: -
CDR3nt: TGTGCCAGTAGTCACACAGGGTCCTCCGGAAACACCATATATTTT
CDR3aa: CASSHTGSSGNTIYF

d_gene: -
v_gene: TRBV2
j_gene: TRBJ2-2
abundance: -
CDR3nt: TGTGCCAGCAAGGCGGGACCTAACACCGGGGAGCTGTTTTTT
CDR3aa: CASKAGPNTGELFF

d_gene: -
v_gene: TRBV4-3
j_gene: TRBJ1-1
abundance: -
CDR3nt: TGCGCCAGCAGCCTCGTGGGGACACCTGAAGCTTTCTTT
CDR3aa: CASSLVGTPEAFF

d_gene: -
v_gene: TRBV28
j_gene: TRBJ1-4
abundance: -
CDR3nt: TGTGCCAGCAGTTTATTTCGGGGCGGTTATGAAAAACTGTTTTTT
CDR3aa: CASSLFRGGYEKLFF

d_gene: -
v_gene: TRBV19
j_gene: TRBJ1-1
abundance: -
CDR3nt: TGTGCCAGTAGTATAAGGACATTGAACACTGAAGCTTTCTTT
CDR3aa: CASSIRTLNTEAFF

d_gene: -
v_gene: TRBV29-1
j_gene: TRBJ1-1
abundance: -
CDR3nt: TGCAGCGTTGAAATACAGGGAATAGGCGCTTTCTTT
CDR3aa: CSVEIQGIGAFF

d_gene: -
v_gene: TRBV30
j_gene: TRBJ1-4
abundance: -
CDR3nt: TGTGCCTGGAGGGACGGCTTTAATGAAAAACTGTTTTTT
CDR3aa: CAWRDGFNEKLFF

d_gene: -
v_gene: TRBV28
j_gene: TRBJ1-3
abundance: -
CDR3nt: TGTGCCAGCAGTTTCCGCTGGGCAGGGGCTGGAAACACCATATATTTT
CDR3aa: CASSFRWAGAGNTIYF

d_gene: TRBD1
v_gene: TRBV27
j_gene: TRBJ2-5
abundance: -
CDR3nt: TGTGCCTCATCCCGAGGGTTGTCCGGGACAGCTCAAGAGACCCAGTACTTC
CDR3aa: CASSRGLSGTAQETQYF

d_gene: -
v_gene: TRBV19
j_gene: TRBJ2-1
abundance: -
CDR3nt: TGTGCCAGTAGTATAGAGGTGGGGGCCTACAATGAGCAGTTCTTC
CDR3aa: CASSIEVGAYNEQFF

d_gene: -
v_gene: TRBV21-1
j_gene: TRBJ1-2
abundance: once
CDR3nt: TGTGCCAGCAACCCCAGGGACAGGGCCTATGGCTACACCTTC
CDR3aa: CASNPRDRAYGYTF

d_gene: -
v_gene: TRBV21-1
j_gene: TRBJ2-1
abundance: few
CDR3nt: TGTGCCAGCAGTCCGGGACAGGGGGTCCACAATGAGCAGTTCTTC
CDR3aa: CASSPGQGVHNEQFF

d_gene: -
v_gene: TRBV27
j_gene: TRBJ2-6
abundance: once
CDR3nt: TGTGCCAGCAGTTTGTTCGGGGGGCAGACTACTGGGGCCAACGTCCTGACTTTC
CDR3aa: CASSLFGGQTTGANVLTF

d_gene: TRBD2
v_gene: TRBV19
j_gene: TRBJ2-2
abundance: -
CDR3nt: TGTGCCAGTGATAGCGGGAGGGCCATCGGGGAGCTGTTTTTT
CDR3aa: CASDSGRAIGELFF